One sample yielded the 16 T cell receptor beta chains listed below, sequenced in a study of blood T cell repertoires in COVID-19. The method was immunoSEQ multiplex PCR; TCRdb's version includes in-frame clones alone and lacks a portion of them. The sample includes about 260,000 clones, around 87% of them seen just once. Source material: peripheral blood. The receptors were sampled from a woman aged 45-59 years with acute or convalescent COVID-19.

The rearrangement uses TRBV20-1 and TRBJ2-1; D not certain. Germline V gene lookup returns CDR1 DFQATT and CDR2 SNEGSKA (reference sequence). CDR3 length equals 11 residues. V was shortened by 5 bases and J by 9 bases, with 11 bases between the two germline ends. The CDR3 region has the DNA TGCAGTGCTCTCCTAGGCGGTGAGCAGTTCTTC. It yields the protein CSALLGGEQFF.

This chain links TRBV7-2 with TRBJ1-2; D perhaps matches TRBD1 (5 bases). The CDR3 consists of 14 residues. Germline CDR1 SGHTA, CDR2 FQGNSA. V shed 5 bases and J shed 4 bases, with 14 bases lying between them. This CDR3 reads CASSQGLHSYGYTF. The CDR3 DNA reads as TGTGCCAGCAGCCAGGGACTCCATAGCTATGGCTACACCTTC.

The chain combines TRBV10-3 with TRBJ2-1; 10 bases fit TRBD2. Per the germline V gene, CDR1 is ENHRY and CDR2 is SYGVKD. CDR3 length: 15 amino acids. For the CDR3, the DNA is TGTGCAAGTCGCCCGGGACTAGCGTCTTACAATGAGCAGTTCTTC. Protein sequence: CASRPGLASYNEQFF.

This clone was seen a few times. The chain uses TRBV7-3 and TRBJ2-7; 12 nucleotides agree with TRBD2. V lost 5 bases and J lost 6; bases outside the gene matches: 5. This CDR3 has 14 residues. Germline values: CDR1 SGHTA, CDR2 FQGTGA. CDR3 region: CASSPLAGGSEQYF. The CDR3 DNA reads TGTGCCAGCAGCCCCCTAGCGGGAGGGAGCGAGCAGTACTTC.

CDR3 in DNA: TGTGCCAGCAGCTTGGATAGGACTAGCGGTCACAATGAGCAGTTCTTC. This sequence encodes CASSLDRTSGHNEQFF. V and J are TRBV5-6 and TRBJ2-1; 10 nucleotides match TRBD2. Germline assignment: CDR1 SGHDT and CDR2 YYEEEE. V shed 0 bases and J 5 bases; nucleotides not matched to a gene: 5. The CDR3 loop spans 16 amino acids.

This chain links TRBV29-1 with TRBJ1-2; the match to TRBD1 covers 7 bases. The V gene's germline CDR1 is SQVTM and CDR2 ANQGSEA. The V and J ends lost 4 bases and 6 bases, in that order; junction bases with no gene match: 2. CDR3 size: 11 residues. CDR3 amino acids: CSVGDSDGYTF. The DNA for the CDR3 is TGCAGCGTTGGGGACAGCGATGGCTACACCTTC.

This clone came up once. V gene TRBV21-1 combines with J gene TRBJ2-7; the D call of TRBD2 is as the table states it, not checked on the DNA. TRBV21-1 represents a pseudogene. The CDR3 length is 11 residues. The DNA of the CDR3 is TGTGCCAGCAGTTTCGCCTACGAGCAGTACTTC. This codes for CASSFAYEQYF.

The gene calls are TRBV19 and TRBJ1-1; a weak D match, TRBD1 (5 bases). V gave up 7 bases and J gave up 4 bases, with 19 bases separating them. CDR3 length: 15 residues. From germline, CDR1 is LNHDA and CDR2 SQIVND (reference sequence). For the CDR3, the DNA is TGTGCCAGTACCCCTTGGGCAGGGAAACCCACTGAAGCTTTCTTT. As protein: CASTPWAGKPTEAFF.

V usage is TRBV6-1 and J usage is TRBJ1-5; TRBD1 is a possible D gene (5 bases). Germline CDR1 and CDR2: MNHNS and SASEGT. V was shortened by 2 bases and J by 4 bases, with 15 bases between the two germline ends. CDR3 length: 16 residues. The CDR3 region has the DNA TGTGCCAGCAGTGAAAACTACAGGATGGAGAATCAGCCCCAGCATTTT. This encodes CASSENYRMENQPQHF.

The rearrangement links TRBV10-3 to TRBJ2-1; 8 nucleotides match TRBD1. Germline lookup yields CDR1 ENHRY and CDR2 SYGVKD. The CDR3 has 15 amino acids. After removal of 4 bases from V and 6 bases from J, the junction contained 8 bases not matched to a gene. The DNA for the CDR3 is TGTGCCATCAGTGGTGGACAGGGTGGGGGCAATGAGCAGTTCTTC. It yields the protein CAISGGQGGGNEQFF.

The chain recombines TRBV24-1 with TRBJ2-5; 7 bases map to TRBD1. The germline CDR1 and CDR2 sequences are KGHDR and SFDVKD. V was clipped by 1 base and J by 1 base; unmatched bases: 2. This CDR3 has 15 residues. DNA for the CDR3: TGTGCCACCAGTGATTTCGGGACAGCCCAAGAGACCCAGTACTTC. As protein: CATSDFGTAQETQYF.

The J gene is TRBJ2-7, the V gene TRBV24-1; D possibly corresponds to TRBD1 (6 bases). Germline CDR1 is KGHDR and CDR2 is SFDVKD. The CDR3 runs to 16 residues. Trimming pared 3 bases from V and 4 bases from J, leaving 18 bases between. CDR3 coding DNA: TGTGCCACCAGTGATGTGGCGACAGGAGGAGTGTACGAGCAGTACTTC. This encodes CATSDVATGGVYEQYF.

V usage is TRBV27 and J usage is TRBJ1-1; D is unresolved. V shed 0 bases and J shed 7 bases, with 9 bases lying between them. This CDR3 is 13 amino acids long. Germline loops: CDR1 MNHEY, CDR2 SMNVEV (reference sequence). The CDR3 region has the DNA TGTGCCAGCAGTTTATCTCCCCGGGGTGAAGCTTTCTTT. Translated: CASSLSPRGEAFF.

This chain connects TRBV4-1 to TRBJ1-1, with a weak D call TRBD1 (6 bases). Germline CDR1 and CDR2: MGHRA and YSYEKL. This CDR3 spans 15 amino acids. The V end lost 0 bases, the J end lost 4 bases, and 12 bases lay between the germline ends. The CDR3 nucleotides are TGCGCCAGCAGCCAAGATCTTCTCAGGGGCACTGAAGCTTTCTTT. Amino acids: CASSQDLLRGTEAFF.

This clone was counted a single time. The chain has TRBV6-5 and TRBJ2-2, with D perhaps TRBD2 (6 bases). Trimming left V 5 bases short and J 1 base short, with 11 bases between. Per germline, CDR1 MNHEY and CDR2 SVGAGI. CDR3 length equals 15 residues. The CDR3: CASSPGVENTGELFF. As DNA, the CDR3 is TGTGCCAGCAGTCCGGGGGTGGAGAACACCGGGGAGCTGTTTTTT.

The gene calls are TRBV5-1 and TRBJ2-1; 7 bases map to TRBD2. This CDR3 has 15 residues. Trimming removed 5 bases from V and 8 bases from J; junction bases left unmatched: 13. Germline lookup yields CDR1 SGHRS and CDR2 YFSETQ. As DNA, the CDR3 is TGCGCCAGCAGGACAGCGGGACTTACCTTCGATGAGCAGTTCTTC. Translating gives CASRTAGLTFDEQFF.